This entry lists 11 T cell receptor beta chains sequenced from one sample in a study of OX40 agonist ivuxolimab in advanced cancers. Assay used: immunoSEQ multiplex PCR; TCRdb lists only in-frame clones, some missing. The table has around 92,000 clones, approximately 80% seen once. The material sequenced was CD4+ or CD8+ T cells sorted from blood, taken in a trial of the OX40 agonist ivuxolimab. The receptor set was obtained from an adult with an advanced solid tumor such as melanoma, head and neck, liver or kidney cancer.

The chain has TRBV10-3 and TRBJ2-7; 9 positions agree with TRBD1. This CDR3 is built from 14 residues. CDR1 and CDR2 from the germline V gene are ENHRY and SYGVKD. Losses at the gene ends were 3 bases for V and 2 bases for J; bases not matched to a gene: 2. The CDR3 sequence: CAISDRQGAYEQYF. In nucleotides, the CDR3 is TGTGCCATCAGTGACCGACAGGGGGCCTACGAGCAGTACTTC.

The chain employs TRBV28 and TRBJ2-6, with a weak D call TRBD1 (5 bases). There are 16 residues in the CDR3. The V end lost 5 bases, the J end lost 1 base, and 12 bases lay between the germline ends. CDR1 and CDR2 from the germline V gene are MDHEN and SYDVKM. The CDR3 coding sequence is TGTGCCAGCAGTCCTCCTTCAGGGTCTGGGGCCAACGTCCTGACTTTC. Encoded protein: CASSPPSGSGANVLTF.

V usage is TRBV6-1 and J usage is TRBJ1-1; D is undetermined. Between the trimmed V and J ends, which lost 3 bases and 2 bases, there was a span of 10 bases. The CDR3 is 14 amino acids. CDR1 is MNHNS and CDR2 is SASEGT in the germline V gene. CDR3 sequence reads: CASSDRRYNTEAFF. DNA of the CDR3: TGTGCCAGCAGTGACCGAAGGTATAACACTGAAGCTTTCTTT.

J is TRBJ2-3 and V is TRBV11-3; 9 positions agree with TRBD2. Germline loops: CDR1 SGHNT, CDR2 YENEEA. CDR3 length equals 14 residues. Losses at the gene ends were 5 bases for V and 5 bases for J; bases not matched to a gene: 5. CDR3: CASSRGGDGDTQYF. DNA of the CDR3: TGTGCCAGCAGCCGCGGGGGGGATGGAGATACGCAGTATTTT.

This clone was observed a single time. V and J are TRBV4-2 and TRBJ1-2; maybe TRBD1 (5 bases). CDR3 length: 14 residues. CDR1 is LGHNA and CDR2 is YNFKEQ in the germline V gene. With 5 bases removed from V and 8 bases from J, the gap between germline ends came to 18 bases. The CDR3 coding sequence is TGTGCCAGCAGCGTTGCCGGGACGGTGGGAGGCTACACCTTC. It is translated as CASSVAGTVGGYTF.

This chain joins TRBV6-1 and TRBJ2-3; 8 bases are shared with TRBD1. This CDR3 is built from 14 residues. Per the germline V gene, CDR1 is MNHNS and CDR2 is SASEGT. V dropped 4 bases and J dropped 3; count of bases not matched to a gene: 3. In nucleotides, the CDR3 is TGTGCCAGCAGTGGAGGACAGGGTACAGATACGCAGTATTTT. It codes for CASSGGQGTDTQYF.

The gene calls are TRBV7-3 and TRBJ2-7, with D perhaps TRBD1 (6 bases). The CDR3 runs to 16 residues. Trimming stripped 0 bases from V and 2 bases from J, with 14 bases between. Germline V lookup: CDR1 SGHTA, CDR2 FQGTGA. CDR3: CASSLTGAGEPYEQYF. The CDR3 DNA reads TGTGCCAGCAGCTTAACTGGGGCAGGGGAGCCCTACGAGCAGTACTTC. Full variable domain (missing parts from reference TRBV7-3 and TRBJ2-7): GAGVSQTPSNKVTEKGKYVELRCDPISGHTALYWYRQSLGQGPEFLIYFQGTGAADDSGLPNDRFFAVRPEGSVSTLKIQRTERGDSAVYLCASSLTGAGEPYEQYFGPGTRLTVT.

The chain carries TRBV9 and TRBJ1-3, with a tentative D call TRBD1 (5 bases). Germline V gives CDR1 SGDLS, CDR2 YYNGEE. The V end lost 3 bases, the J end lost 2 bases, and 9 bases lay between the germline ends. CDR3 length: 14 amino acids. The CDR3 nucleotides read TGTGCCAGCAGCGAGAGGGGAGCTGGAAACACCATATATTTT. Encoded protein: CASSERGAGNTIYF.

This chain connects TRBV11-1 to TRBJ2-7; D might be TRBD1 (5 bases). The CDR3 length is 14 residues. Germline values: CDR1 SGHAT, CDR2 FQDESV (reference sequence). Trimming left V 1 base short and J 1 base short, with 8 bases between. The CDR3 nucleotides are TGTGCCAGCAGCTTAGGGGGCCAATCCTACGAGCAGTACGTC. This sequence encodes CASSLGGQSYEQYV.

The rearrangement uses TRBV6-5 and TRBJ2-2; no definite D call. Germline CDR1 reads MNHEY; CDR2 reads SVGAGI. This CDR3 is 14 amino acids long. V lost 7 bases and J lost 1, with 10 bases in between. The chain's CDR3 is CASTYGQNTGELFF. CDR3 in DNA: TGTGCCAGCACCTACGGGCAGAACACCGGGGAGCTGTTTTTT.

The chain employs TRBV2 and TRBJ2-7, with 9 bases fitting TRBD1. The V and J ends lost 4 bases and 2 bases, in that order; junction bases with no gene match: 0. Germline loops: CDR1 SNHLY, CDR2 FYNNEI. The CDR3 covers 13 residues. CDR3 DNA sequence: TGTGCCAGCAGTGGACAGGGGGCCTACGAGCAGTACGTC. It yields the protein CASSGQGAYEQYV.